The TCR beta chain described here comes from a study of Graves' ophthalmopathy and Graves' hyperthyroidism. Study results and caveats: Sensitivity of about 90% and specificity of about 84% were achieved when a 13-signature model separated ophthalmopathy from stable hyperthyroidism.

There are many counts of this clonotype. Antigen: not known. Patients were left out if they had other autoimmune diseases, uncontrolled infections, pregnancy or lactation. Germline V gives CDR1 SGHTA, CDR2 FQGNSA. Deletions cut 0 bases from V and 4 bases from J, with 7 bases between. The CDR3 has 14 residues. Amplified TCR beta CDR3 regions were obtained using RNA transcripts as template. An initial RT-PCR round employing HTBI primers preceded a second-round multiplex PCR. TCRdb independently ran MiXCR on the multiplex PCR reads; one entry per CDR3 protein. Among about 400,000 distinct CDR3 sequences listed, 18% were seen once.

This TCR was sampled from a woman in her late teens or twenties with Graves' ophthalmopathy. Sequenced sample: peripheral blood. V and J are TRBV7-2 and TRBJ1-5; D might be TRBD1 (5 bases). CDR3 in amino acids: CASSLAGPNQPQHF. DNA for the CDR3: TGTGCCAGCAGCTTAGCGGGGCCTAATCAGCCCCAGCATTTT.